The present entry profiles one T cell receptor (beta chain) with its context. Its antigen is not known. The CDR3 spans 14 residues. Germline values: CDR1 SEHNR, CDR2 FQNEAQ (reference sequence). This entry belongs to a study of post-analysis software for immune sequencing data. The study's findings and limits: Patients showed TRBV5-6, TRBV5-1 and TRBV20-1 among a few TRBV segments more frequent than in controls.

Researchers reported that TCR beta cDNA libraries carried unique molecular identifiers. TCRdb reprocessed the PCR reads via MiXCR and lists one record per CDR3 protein. The repertoire has about 380,000 distinct CDR3 sequences, less than 40% of them found once; the top ten carry around 15%. The source of this sequence is a girl between 5 and 17 years old with multiple sclerosis. The chain couples TRBV7-9 to TRBJ2-5; the D call may be TRBD1 or TRBD2 (6 bases each). The J call may be in error: the DNA end matches TRBJ2-7 better. What was sequenced was blood. The CDR3 loop is CASSKAGHDYEQYF. The CDR3 DNA is TGTGCCAGCAGCAAGGCGGGACACGACTACGAGCAGTACTTC.